This T cell receptor beta chain was sequenced during a study of blood T cell repertoires in COVID-19. Study at large: Samples came from the United States, Italy and Spain, spanning acute and convalescent COVID-19. Nucleic acid was either cDNA or gDNA, and it came from T cells, B-cell-depleted T cells, or PBMCs.

The CDR3 contains 12 residues. Between the trimmed V and J ends, which lost 5 bases and 12 bases, there was a span of 17 bases. How the authors handled the data: Reference gene primer amplification gave nucleated cell count estimates. The table came from immunoSEQ multiplex PCR; TCRdb's copy has only in-frame clones and leaves some out. V and J calls and clone size follow that table, whereas D and trimming were derived from the DNA. There are roughly 180,000 clones in the sample; approximately 85% occur only once, and roughly 8.2% lies in the top ten. This chain uses TRBV12-3 or TRBV12-4 with TRBJ2-7; weak D call: TRBD2 (5 bases). The material sequenced was peripheral blood. This receptor was obtained from an older woman with acute or convalescent COVID-19. The DNA of the CDR3 is TGTGCCAGCAGTCACCATATGGCGGGTCCGTACTTC. Translating it yields CASSHHMAGPYF.